The 26 T cell receptor beta chains below all came from one sample that was sequenced in a study of yellow fever vaccine responses in identical twins (dated by TCRdb to about 2018). The method was RT-PCR. Sequencing instrument: Illumina HiSeq 2500. TCRdb reworked the public reads: Q25 trimming with fastp, MiXCR clone assembly, productive beta chains retained. Each record represents a unique CDR3 protein, reported with the most common genes and DNA among its rows. The sample yields some 5,000 distinct CDR3 sequences; approximately 85% were counted once. The ten largest clones add up to about 2% of the sample. Here the sequenced sample was T cells from blood (PBMCs), unsorted or a sorted subset (not recorded which), taken before or after yellow fever vaccination (not recorded which). These receptors all stem from a woman aged 18 to 35 who received the yellow fever vaccine. Donor details come from another sample of the same person, matched by shared clones.

This clonotype was recorded only once. J is TRBJ2-5 and V is TRBV28; D uncertain. Germline V gene lookup returns CDR1 MDHEN and CDR2 SYDVKM. This CDR3 spans 11 amino acids. Trimming left V 6 bases short and J 5 bases short, with 7 bases between. This CDR3 is CASSSTETQYF. The CDR3 DNA reads TGTGCCAGCAGCTCTACCGAGACCCAGTACTTC.

J is TRBJ1-2 and V is TRBV28, with 7 bases lining up with TRBD1. V was clipped by 8 bases and J by 4 bases; unmatched bases: 7. The CDR3 runs to 13 residues. Germline V lookup: CDR1 MDHEN, CDR2 SYDVKM. The CDR3 nucleotides read TGTGCCAGCCAGGGGGGGGTAGGCTATGGCTACACCTTC. Amino acid sequence: CASQGGVGYGYTF.

The chain uses TRBV4-3 and TRBJ1-5; possibly TRBD1 for D (5 bases). The V and J ends lost 0 bases and 1 base respectively, with 7 bases between them. Per germline, CDR1 LGHNA and CDR2 YSLEER. The CDR3 runs to 15 residues. Here the CDR3 reads CASSQDRASNQPQHF. DNA of the CDR3: TGCGCCAGCAGCCAAGACAGGGCGAGCAATCAGCCCCAGCATTTT.

This chain joins TRBV5-4 and TRBJ2-5; 9 bases map to TRBD1. The CDR3 extends over 17 amino acids. The J segment lost 0 bases and the V segment lost 4 bases, leaving 10 bases of the junction unmatched. Germline V gives CDR1 SGHNT, CDR2 YYREEE (reference sequence). The CDR3 is CASSPRQGGVYQETQYF. The CDR3 nucleotides read TGTGCCAGCAGCCCGAGACAGGGGGGGGTGTACCAAGAGACCCAGTACTTC.

The V and J genes are TRBV19 and TRBJ1-5; a possible D gene is TRBD1 (5 bases). CDR3 length: 13 amino acids. Looked up from germline, CDR1 is LNHDA and CDR2 is SQIVND (reference sequence). Trimming took 3 bases from V and 8 from J, leaving 11 bases between them. The CDR3 loop reads CASSMGPLKPQHF. DNA for the CDR3: TGTGCCAGTAGTATGGGACCTCTGAAGCCCCAGCATTTT.

The chain uses TRBV2 and TRBJ2-7, with D unresolved. This CDR3 contains 11 residues. CDR1 and CDR2 (germline): SNHLY, FYNNEI. The germline V and J ends were trimmed by 5 bases and 6 bases, with 8 bases remaining between them. CDR3 DNA: TGTGCCAGCAGTAGGCAAGCCGAGCAGTACTTC. This codes for CASSRQAEQYF.

The chain uses TRBV20-1 and TRBJ2-5; no clear D. This CDR3 has 10 residues. The V gene's germline CDR1 is DFQATT and CDR2 SNEGSKA (reference sequence). V lost 6 bases, J lost 5 bases, and 7 bases lay in between. The CDR3 DNA reads TGCAGTGCGATCAAGGAGACCCAGTACTTC. Encoded protein: CSAIKETQYF.

This rearrangement joins TRBV27 to TRBJ1-2; a weak D match, TRBD1 (6 bases). Germline assignment: CDR1 MNHEY and CDR2 SMNVEV (reference sequence). The CDR3 extends over 14 amino acids. Trimming shortened V by 1 base and J by 3 bases, and 9 bases separated the two germline ends. This CDR3 reads CASSLFPGDYGYTF. CDR3 DNA: TGTGCCAGCAGTTTATTTCCAGGGGACTATGGCTACACCTTC.

J is TRBJ2-6 and V is TRBV5-4; TRBD2 is a possible D gene (7 bases). Trimming cost V 3 bases and J 0 bases, with 16 bases left between them. Germline V gene sequence: CDR1 SGHNT, CDR2 YYREEE (reference sequence). The CDR3 consists of 18 residues. This CDR3 reads CASSWGGRLRSGANVLTF. CDR3 nucleotides: TGTGCCAGCAGCTGGGGGGGCAGGCTGCGCTCTGGGGCCAACGTCCTGACTTTC.

This chain joins TRBV5-5 and TRBJ2-7, with D possibly TRBD1 on 8 matching bases. CDR1 SGHKS and CDR2 YYEKEE come from the germline V gene (reference sequence). The V and J ends lost 1 base and 2 bases respectively, with 13 bases between them. The CDR3 length is 15 residues. This CDR3 is CASSLPTGGAYEQYF. CDR3 nucleotides: TGTGCCAGCAGCTTGCCAACAGGGGGGGCCTACGAGCAGTACTTC.

This clonotype has a single count. The chain uses TRBV3-1 and TRBJ2-3; 9 bases agree with TRBD2. This CDR3 has 17 residues. After removal of 2 bases from V and 0 bases from J, the junction contained 6 bases not matched to a gene. The germline V gene encodes CDR1 LGHDT and CDR2 YNNKEL (reference sequence). The CDR3 DNA sequence: TGTGCCAGCAGCCAAATTCGACTAGCGGAGAGCACAGATACGCAGTATTTT. Translation: CASSQIRLAESTDTQYF.

The V call is TRBV18, the J call TRBJ2-1; no clear D gene. V shed 2 bases and J shed 4 bases, with 3 bases lying between them. CDR1 and CDR2 from the germline V gene are KGHSH and LQKENI. The CDR3 contains 12 residues. CDR3 coding DNA: TGTGCCAGCTCACCAACGTACAATGAGCAGTTCTTC. Residues: CASSPTYNEQFF.

The genes are TRBV6-2 or TRBV6-3 and TRBJ2-3; D is unclear. The CDR3 totals 13 residues. V lost 6 bases, J lost 4 bases, and 11 bases lay in between. Germline V lookup: CDR1 MNHEY, CDR2 SVGEGT. The CDR3 here is CASSQIPSDTQYF. The CDR3 nucleotides read TGTGCCAGCAGCCAGATCCCGTCAGATACGCAGTATTTT.

This rearrangement joins TRBV11-2 to TRBJ1-2; the D gene is possibly TRBD1 (5 bases). Germline V gives CDR1 SGHAT, CDR2 FQNNGV. The CDR3 loop spans 12 amino acids. Trimming stripped 3 bases from V and 8 bases from J, with 10 bases between. The chain's CDR3 is CASSFSGQGYTF. CDR3 in DNA: TGTGCCAGCAGCTTTTCGGGGCAGGGCTACACCTTC.

The chain uses TRBV29-1 and TRBJ2-7; 10 nucleotides agree with TRBD2. Germline V lookup: CDR1 SQVTM, CDR2 ANQGSEA. V dropped 3 bases and J dropped 0; count of bases not matched to a gene: 2. This CDR3 has 14 residues. The CDR3 region has the DNA TGCAGCGTTGATGGACTAGCGGACTCCTACGAGCAGTACTTC. This sequence encodes CSVDGLADSYEQYF.

The chain carries TRBV11-3 and TRBJ2-1; 8 nucleotides align to TRBD1. Unmatched junction bases numbered 14, after V lost 5 bases and J lost 5 bases. The CDR3 extends over 17 amino acids. The germline gives CDR1 SGHNT, CDR2 YENEEA. The CDR3 nucleotides read TGTGCCAGCAGCCCGGGACTGGGTCAGACAGGGGACAATGAGCAGTTCTTC. It is translated as CASSPGLGQTGDNEQFF.

The chain combines TRBV19 with TRBJ1-1; no clear D. The germline gives CDR1 LNHDA, CDR2 SQIVND (reference sequence). V lost 3 bases and J 3 bases, leaving 23 bases between the germline ends. The CDR3 has 18 amino acids. CDR3 amino acids: CASSIRGKEFGVDTEAFF. Here the CDR3 DNA reads TGTGCCAGTAGTATTCGTGGTAAGGAGTTCGGAGTGGACACTGAAGCTTTCTTT.

This clonotype was seen only once. V gene TRBV30 combines with J gene TRBJ2-7; D may match TRBD1 or TRBD2 (5 bases each). CDR1 is GTSNPN and CDR2 is SVGIG in the germline V gene (reference sequence). The CDR3 covers 13 residues. V was clipped by 1 base and J by 5 bases, with 12 bases between them. In DNA, the CDR3 is TGTGCCTGGAGTGGAGGGGACGGGGACGAGCAGTACTTC. It translates to CAWSGGDGDEQYF.

This chain links TRBV27 with TRBJ2-3; D is unclear. This CDR3 is 15 amino acids long. V lost 4 bases and J lost 2, with 13 bases in between. Germline V lookup: CDR1 MNHEY, CDR2 SMNVEV (reference sequence). The CDR3 coding sequence is TGTGCCAGCAGTTCCCCACCCAGAAACACAGATACGCAGTATTTT. Protein product: CASSSPPRNTDTQYF.

This chain links TRBV11-3 with TRBJ2-2, with D unresolved. Germline assignment: CDR1 SGHNT and CDR2 YENEEA. V shed 1 base and J shed 1 base, with 10 bases lying between them. The CDR3 length is 16 residues. CDR3 amino acids: CASSLALRLNTGELFF. The DNA for the CDR3 is TGTGCCAGCAGCTTAGCCCTGCGGTTGAACACCGGGGAGCTGTTTTTT.

V gene TRBV7-6 combines with J gene TRBJ2-7, with D tentatively TRBD1 (5 bases). The CDR3 is 12 residues long. Germline V lookup: CDR1 SGHVS, CDR2 FNYEAQ. V was cut by 0 bases and J by 5 bases, with 5 bases left in between. CDR3 sequence (DNA): TGTGCCAGCAGCTTAGCAGGGGACGAGCAGTACTTC. It specifies CASSLAGDEQYF. The variable domain in full, with the rest retrieved from reference TRBV7-6 and TRBJ2-7, is GAGVSQSPRYKVTKRGQDVALRCDPISGHVSLYWYRQALGQGPEFLTYFNYEAQQDKSGLPNDRFSAERPEGSISTLTIQRTEQRDSAMYRCASSLAGDEQYFGPGTRLTVT.

The J gene is TRBJ2-1, the V gene TRBV11-2, with D tentatively TRBD1 (5 bases). Trimming pared 1 base from V and 6 bases from J, leaving 7 bases between. The CDR3 has 13 residues. Germline V gene lookup returns CDR1 SGHAT and CDR2 FQNNGV. CDR3 sequence: CASSLGRGNEQFF. CDR3 nucleotides: TGTGCCAGCAGCTTAGGTAGGGGCAATGAGCAGTTCTTC.

V and J are TRBV20-1 and TRBJ2-7; no firm D call. V lost 2 bases to trimming and J lost 0 bases, with 11 bases between them. The CDR3 is 14 residues long. Germline V gives CDR1 DFQATT, CDR2 SNEGSKA (reference sequence). The CDR3 loop reads CSARPAGFSYEQYF. The CDR3 bases are TGCAGTGCTAGACCCGCAGGCTTCTCCTACGAGCAGTACTTC.

This clonotype was seen a handful of times. The V and J genes are TRBV5-5 and TRBJ2-7, with 9 nucleotides matching TRBD1. The CDR3 is made up of 17 amino acids. CDR1 is SGHKS and CDR2 is YYEKEE in the germline V gene (reference sequence). V gave up 4 bases and J gave up 3 bases; unmatched junction bases: 14. The CDR3 DNA is TGTGCCAGCAGCCTCAATGCTGGGACAGGGAGTTACTACGAGCAGTACTTC. This translates into CASSLNAGTGSYYEQYF. The full variable domain, in which reference TRBV5-5 and TRBJ2-7 provide the parts outside the CDR3, is DAGVTQSPTHLIKTRGQQVTLRCSPISGHKSVSWYQQVLGQGPQFIFQYYEKEERGRGNFPDRFSARQFPNYSSELNVNALLLGDSALYLCASSLNAGTGSYYEQYFGPGTRLTVT.

The J gene is TRBJ2-4, the V gene TRBV2; D ambiguous. CDR3 length: 10 residues. Germline-derived CDR1 and CDR2 are SNHLY and FYNNEI. Trimming removed 9 bases from V and 5 bases from J, with 5 bases in between. CDR3 residues: CARTENIQYF. DNA for the CDR3: TGTGCCAGGACCGAAAACATTCAGTACTTC.

The chain employs TRBV3-1 and TRBJ2-5; D is perhaps TRBD1 or TRBD2 (5 bases each). The CDR3 is made up of 14 amino acids. Per germline, CDR1 LGHDT and CDR2 YNNKEL (reference sequence). V lost 1 base and J lost 5, with 11 bases in between. The CDR3 DNA follows: TGTGCCAGCAGCCAAGTCGGGGCTGGGGAGACCCAGTACTTC. Translation: CASSQVGAGETQYF.